One sample yielded the 16 T cell receptor beta chains listed below, sequenced in a study of T cells in Graves' hyperthyroidism and ophthalmopathy. What was amplified from RNA transcripts were TCR beta CDR3 regions. HTBI primers were the set used in a first-round RT-PCR of the TCR CDR3. MiXCR, applied by TCRdb to the multiplex PCR reads, yields one record per CDR3 protein. Here the sample spans around 660,000 distinct CDR3 sequences, 45% being singletons. The specimen sequenced was peripheral blood or thyroid tissue (not recorded which). The receptors here all came from an adult man with Graves' disease, either hyperthyroidism or ophthalmopathy (not recorded which).

This sequence joins TRBV7-8 and TRBJ1-3; D is possibly TRBD1 (6 bases). This CDR3 contains 16 residues. V shed 2 bases and J shed 0 bases, with 11 bases lying between them. Germline V gives CDR1 SGHVS, CDR2 FQNEAQ. DNA for the CDR3: TGTGCCAGCAGCTTACAGGGGCCCCACTCTGGAAACACCATATATTTT. It translates to CASSLQGPHSGNTIYF.

In its sample, this clonotype was seen a few times. This rearrangement joins TRBV5-1 to TRBJ1-3; 7 nucleotides align to TRBD1. Germline V CDR1 and CDR2: SGHRS, YFSETQ. Trimming at V came to 7 bases and at J to 4 bases, leaving 11 bases not matched to a gene. This CDR3 contains 15 residues. This CDR3 reads CASRYDRVAGNTIYF. For the CDR3, the DNA is TGCGCCAGCCGGTACGACAGGGTAGCCGGAAACACCATATATTTT.

This clonotype was recorded at least ten times. J is TRBJ1-6 and V is TRBV7-2; D remains ambiguous. The germline V and J ends were trimmed by 3 bases and 13 bases, with 16 bases remaining between them. Germline V gene data show CDR1 as SGHTA and CDR2 as FQGNSA. This CDR3 is 14 amino acids long. The CDR3 sequence: CASSFGSVRNPLHF. The CDR3 DNA follows: TGTGCCAGCAGCTTTGGGTCCGTACGAAATCCCCTCCACTTT. The variable domain in full, completed from reference TRBV7-2 and TRBJ1-6, reads GAGVSQSPSNKVTEKGKDVELRCDPISGHTALYWYRQSLGQGLEFLIYFQGNSAPDKSGLPSDRFSAERTGGSVSTLTIQRTQQEDSAVYLCASSFGSVRNPLHFGNGTRLTVT.

J is TRBJ2-7 and V is TRBV20-1, with 7 bases fitting TRBD1. CDR1 DFQATT and CDR2 SNEGSKA come from the germline V gene (reference sequence). J gave up 2 bases and V 3 bases, and 7 bases lay outside the gene matches. The CDR3 has 14 residues. CDR3 bases: TGCAGTGCTAGCGAGACAGGGACCCCCTACGAGCAGTACTTC. This translates into CSASETGTPYEQYF.

For this clonotype: At one of its ends the junction is not consistent with the germline gene, which may arise from a read error. The rearrangement links TRBV6-5 to TRBJ2-7, with 7 bases identical to TRBD1. The CDR3 spans 16 residues. From germline, CDR1 is MNHEY and CDR2 SVGAGI. The CDR3 reads CASSYSPRQGSHEQYF. DNA of the CDR3: TGTGCCAGCAGTTACTCGCCAAGACAGGGCTCCCACGAGCAGTACTTC.

The rearrangement uses TRBV7-2 and TRBJ1-6; no reliable D call. Germline lookup yields CDR1 SGHTA and CDR2 FQGNSA. Trimming removed 3 bases from V and 7 bases from J, with 13 bases in between. The CDR3 runs 15 residues. CDR3 sequence (DNA): TGTGCCAGCAGCTTTGGGCTGACACAAAATTCACCCCTCCACTTT. It translates to CASSFGLTQNSPLHF.

This chain uses TRBV7-9 with TRBJ1-1, with 8 positions matching TRBD1. The V gene end was trimmed by 5 bases and the J gene end by 4 bases; junction bases not matched to a gene: 9. CDR1 is SEHNR, CDR2 FQNEAQ, per germline (reference sequence). CDR3 length equals 15 residues. The CDR3 DNA reads TGTGCCAGCAGCACCTCACAGGGGGGTGGCACTGAAGCTTTCTTT. Translation gives CASSTSQGGGTEAFF. Supplemented by reference TRBV7-9 and TRBJ1-1, the full variable domain reads DTGVSQNPRHKITKRGQNVTFRCDPISEHNRLYWYRQTLGQGPEFLTYFQNEAQLEKSRLLSDRFSAERPKGSFSTLEIQRTEQGDSAMYLCASSTSQGGGTEAFFGQGTRLTVV.

Worth noting for this clonotype: A much larger clonotype is one base distant, so this may be a read error. Since the CDR3 does not end with the conserved phenylalanine or tryptophan, this likely comes from a read error. The J gene is TRBJ1-6, the V gene TRBV20-1; D is ambiguous. Germline CDR1 and CDR2: DFQATT and SNEGSKA (reference sequence). The V end was cut by 3 bases, the J end by 8 bases, with 11 bases between. The CDR3 runs to 13 residues. CDR3 DNA: TGCAGTGCTAGTGGGGAAAACGATTCACCCCTCCACCTT. This translates into CSASGENDSPLHL.

As for this clonotype: It may be a read error: a sequence one base away is much more abundant. The gene calls are TRBV7-2 and TRBJ2-7; 15 nucleotides agree with TRBD2. Trimming cost V 5 bases and J 5 bases; bases outside gene matches: 4. There are 15 residues in the CDR3. Per germline, CDR1 SGHTA and CDR2 FQGNSA. The DNA of the CDR3 is TGTGCCAGCAGCACCGGACTAGCGGGAGGGAACGAGCAGTACTTC. Translation gives CASSTGLAGGNEQYF. Together with reference TRBV7-2 and TRBJ2-7, the CDR3 gives the full variable domain: GAGVSQSPSNKVTEKGKDVELRCDPISGHTALYWYRQSLGQGLEFLIYFQGNSAPDKSGLPSDRFSAERTGGSVSTLTIQRTQQEDSAVYLCASSTGLAGGNEQYFGPGTRLTVT.

The J gene is TRBJ2-6, the V gene TRBV20-1; TRBD1 aligns across 7 bases. The CDR3 has 15 amino acids. Germline loops: CDR1 DFQATT, CDR2 SNEGSKA (reference sequence). Germline trimming cut 6 bases from V and 5 bases from J; bases unmatched to any gene: 10. The CDR3 DNA sequence: TGCAGTGCGCGACAGGGTATGATCTGGGCCAACGTCCTGACTTTC. Translated: CSARQGMIWANVLTF.

This chain joins TRBV24-1 and TRBJ1-2; TRBD1 agrees at 11 bases. V was clipped by 5 bases and J by 6 bases; unmatched bases: 4. This CDR3 is built from 14 residues. The germline gives CDR1 KGHDR, CDR2 SFDVKD. For the CDR3, the DNA is TGTGCCACCAGTGCCCTGGACAGGGGGCATGGCTACACCTTC. The encoded protein is CATSALDRGHGYTF.

This clonotype occurred a few times. The chain employs TRBV12-3 or TRBV12-4 and TRBJ1-4; D is unclear. The CDR3 extends over 14 amino acids. Trimming took 3 bases from V and 5 from J, leaving 10 bases between them. The CDR3 spells CASSFGSRNEKLFF. CDR3 DNA sequence: TGTGCCAGCAGTTTTGGGTCCCGGAATGAAAAACTGTTTTTT.

V gene TRBV2 combines with J gene TRBJ2-7; D gene uncertain. V was trimmed by 8 bases and J by 1 base, leaving 12 bases between them. This CDR3 is 13 amino acids long. Germline lookup yields CDR1 SNHLY and CDR2 FYNNEI. The CDR3 DNA sequence: TGTGCCAGCGGGTCGGTAAGGTCCTACGAGCAGTACTTC. Amino acids: CASGSVRSYEQYF. The entire variable domain, with the rest obtained from reference TRBV2 and TRBJ2-7, is as follows: EPEVTQTPSHQVTQMGQEVILRCVPISNHLYFYWYRQILGQKVEFLVSFYNNEISEKSEIFDDQFSVERPDGSNFTLKIRSTKLEDSAMYFCASGSVRSYEQYFGPGTRLTVT.

In this sample, this clonotype turned up a few times. The V call is TRBV20-1, the J call TRBJ1-3, with TRBD1 identical over 7 bases. Germline values: CDR1 DFQATT, CDR2 SNEGSKA (reference sequence). V was pared by 6 bases and J by 3 bases, with 8 bases of the junction left unmatched. The CDR3 is 14 residues long. CDR3 residues: CSAYRGSGGNTIYF. The CDR3 DNA reads as TGCAGTGCGTACAGGGGTTCGGGTGGAAACACCATATATTTT.

The chain is built from TRBV6-1 and TRBJ1-4; 8 nucleotides agree with TRBD1. Germline V gene data show CDR1 as MNHNS and CDR2 as SASEGT. V was clipped by 5 bases and J by 2 bases; unmatched bases: 7. This CDR3 region has 16 residues. CDR3 in amino acids: CASSRTGYGTNEKLFF. The CDR3 DNA follows: TGTGCCAGCAGTAGGACAGGGTACGGGACTAATGAAAAACTGTTTTTT.

The chain uses TRBV20-1 and TRBJ2-2; D uncertain. This CDR3 has 15 amino acids. The germline V gene has CDR1 DFQATT and CDR2 SNEGSKA (reference sequence). Trimming cost V 2 bases and J 0 bases, with 10 bases left between them. CDR3 in amino acids: CSARYSSTNTGELFF. The CDR3 nucleotides read TGCAGTGCTAGATATTCCAGCACGAACACCGGGGAGCTGTTTTTT.